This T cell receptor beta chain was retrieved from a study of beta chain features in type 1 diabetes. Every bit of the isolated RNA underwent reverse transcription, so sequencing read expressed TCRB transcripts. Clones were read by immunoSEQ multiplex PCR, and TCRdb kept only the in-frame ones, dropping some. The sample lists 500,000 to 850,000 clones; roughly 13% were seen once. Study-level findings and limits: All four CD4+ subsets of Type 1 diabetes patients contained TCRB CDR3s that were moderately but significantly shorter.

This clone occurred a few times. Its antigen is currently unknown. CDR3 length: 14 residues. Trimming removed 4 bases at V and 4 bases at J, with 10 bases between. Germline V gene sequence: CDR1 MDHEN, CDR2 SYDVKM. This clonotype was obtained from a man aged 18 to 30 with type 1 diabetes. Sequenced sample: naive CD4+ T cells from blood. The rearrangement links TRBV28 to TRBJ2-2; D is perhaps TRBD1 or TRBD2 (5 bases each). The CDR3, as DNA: TGTGCCAGCAGTTCCGGGACCCGCACCGGGGAGCTGTTTTTT. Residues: CASSSGTRTGELFF.